The rows below give T cell receptor beta chains drawn from one sample of a study of blood T cell repertoires in COVID-19. Sequenced by immunoSEQ multiplex PCR; TCRdb stores in-frame clones only, minus some. The sample lists 110,000 to 150,000 clones; approximately 90% were seen once. Material for sequencing was peripheral blood. The receptors derive from a man between 60 and 75 years old with active or convalescent COVID-19. CDR3s leave out the opening cysteine and the closing phenylalanine or tryptophan. Clone size is not always given. Where it is, it says once, few, many or a class for expanded clones.

>TRBJ2-7|12|TRBV7-2|-
ASSATSPFYEQY
>TRBJ1-2|12|TRBV14|-
ASSQQRTGNGYT
>TRBJ1-4|14|TRBV6-1|-
ASTQAGDRVPEKLF
>TRBJ2-3|14|TRBV5-1|-
ASSLVVGGRTDTQY
>TRBJ1-1|13|TRBV6-2/TRBV6-3|-
ASSLGTPGGTEAF
>TRBJ1-2|12|TRBV9|few
ASSTPTGFYGYT
>TRBJ2-7|14|TRBV6-2/TRBV6-3|-
ASSYVGTSGYYEQY
>TRBJ1-2|9|TRBV19|-
ASRSNYGYT
>TRBJ2-7|12|TRBV27|few
ASSLSSRGDEQY
>TRBJ2-1|16|TRBV4-3|-
ASSQGLPAGGPSGEQF
>TRBJ2-7|15|TRBV9|once
ASSCPPPGQKAYEQY
>TRBJ2-1|16|TRBV7-9|-
ASSPREAGREAYNEQF
>TRBJ2-1|10|TRBV19|-
ASKDRADEQF
>TRBJ2-5|12|TRBV5-1|-
ASSLALQKETQY
>TRBJ1-1|10|TRBV6-6|-
ASRRGTAEAF
>TRBJ2-7|13|TRBV28|-
ASKPTGAFSYEQY
>TRBJ1-4|13|TRBV15|once
ATSRGQGKGEKLF
>TRBJ1-6|12|TRBV6-2/TRBV6-3|-
ASSSRGRGSPLH
>TRBJ2-1|13|TRBV7-9|-
ASSFSRGTYNEQF
>TRBJ2-2|13|TRBV24-1|-
ATSDPGLADGELF
>TRBJ2-2|12|TRBV3-1/TRBV3-2|-
ASSRTANTGELF
>TRBJ2-7|14|TRBV6-2/TRBV6-3|-
ASSSPNLYSTGGQY
>TRBJ2-7|14|TRBV5-5|-
ASSSGPSTSNYEQY
>TRBJ2-7|11|TRBV3-1/TRBV3-2|-
ASSQLLADEQY
>TRBJ2-1|14|TRBV11-2|-
ASSYGGTSGTLRKF
>TRBJ1-1|12|TRBV25-1|-
ATTGRSGYTEAF
>TRBJ1-1|12|TRBV19|-
ASSMKGAGTEAF
>TRBJ2-3|13|TRBV7-3|-
ASSFQAGGADTQY
>TRBJ2-3|12|TRBV10-3|-
AISDGASTDTQY
>TRBJ1-6|12|TRBV15|-
ATSRGGGNSPLH
>TRBJ2-3|13|TRBV9|-
ASSVRGSHTDTQY
>TRBJ2-2|10|TRBV7-9|-
ASSPTPGELF
>TRBJ2-4|11|TRBV28|once
ASRGAAKNIQY
>TRBJ1-5|13|TRBV7-8|-
ASRSTFDGKQPQH
>TRBJ1-5|12|TRBV6-1|-
ASSETGGGQPQH
>TRBJ1-6|12|TRBV6-1|-
ASSERTENSPLH
>TRBJ2-2|12|TRBV19|-
ASRQGENTGELF
>TRBJ2-2|14|TRBV19|-
ASSSFVDSNTGELF
>TRBJ1-4|12|TRBV6-6|-
ASSLGTVNEKLF
>TRBJ1-2|14|TRBV4-3|-
ASSQDGTGGPHGYT
>TRBJ2-5|13|TRBV7-8|-
ASSLAPGVQETQY
>TRBJ1-6|12|TRBV9|-
ASSALLGGSPLH
>TRBJ1-1|12|TRBV10-3|-
AITRTDRSTEAF
>TRBJ2-1|13|TRBV4-2|once
ASSQESLAGDEQF
>TRBJ1-2|11|TRBV6-5|-
ASSPRGSYGYT